Presented here are 10 T cell receptor beta chains from one specimen sequenced in a study of T cells in Graves' hyperthyroidism and ophthalmopathy. Researchers took RNA transcripts and amplified the TCR beta CDR3 regions from them. The HTBI set primed first-round TCR CDR3 RT-PCR. TCRdb used MiXCR to reprocess the multiplex PCR reads, holding one entry per CDR3 protein. The data contain 300,000 to 450,000 distinct CDR3 sequences, just under 25% of them seen just once; the ten biggest clones take up 73%. The material sequenced was blood. The receptors were sampled from a man in his fifties or sixties with Graves' hyperthyroidism.

This clonotype was seen more than once but under ten times. The V call is TRBV6-1, the J call TRBJ2-3, with D possibly being TRBD1 or TRBD2 (5 bases each). The germline V and J ends were trimmed by 6 bases and 1 base, with 17 bases remaining between them. The germline CDR1 and CDR2 sequences are MNHNS and SASEGT. This CDR3 spans 16 amino acids. CDR3 nucleotides: TGTGCCAGCAGCCCGAGGGCCCAAGGGGGCACAGATACGCAGTATTTT. This sequence encodes CASSPRAQGGTDTQYF.

A few counts support this clonotype. The CDR3 bases are TGTGCCAGCAGCTTAATTGAGTCGGGAGGGCCGGGCAATGAGCAGTTCTTC. Protein sequence: CASSLIESGGPGNEQFF. The chain combines TRBV7-3 with TRBJ2-1; 8 nucleotides align to TRBD2. Germline CDR1 is SGHTA and CDR2 is FQGTGA. This CDR3 is built from 17 residues. V gave up 1 base and J gave up 6 bases; unmatched junction bases: 11.

V and J are TRBV15 and TRBJ1-1; maybe TRBD1 (5 bases). Germline CDR1 LNHNV, CDR2 YYDKDF (reference sequence). V shed 4 bases and J shed 7 bases, with 10 bases lying between them. The length of the CDR3 is 12 residues. CDR3: CATSNRDSEAFF. CDR3 bases: TGTGCCACCAGCAATCGAGACAGTGAAGCTTTCTTT. The full variable domain, its missing parts supplied by reference TRBV15 and TRBJ1-1, is DAMVIQNPRYQVTQFGKPVTLSCSQTLNHNVMYWYQQKSSQAPKLLFHYYDKDFNNEADTPDNFQSRRPNTSFCFLDIRSPGLGDTAMYLCATSNRDSEAFFGQGTRLTVV.

This clonotype has just a few counts. This chain connects TRBV19 to TRBJ2-3; 13 nucleotides agree with TRBD2. V dropped 5 bases and J dropped 2; count of bases not matched to a gene: 4. From germline, CDR1 is LNHDA and CDR2 SQIVND (reference sequence). This CDR3 has 16 amino acids. Here the CDR3 reads CASSRTSGGITDTQYF. DNA for the CDR3: TGTGCCAGTAGTCGGACTAGCGGGGGCATCACAGATACGCAGTATTTT.

This clonotype was seen more than once but under ten times. The V gene is TRBV2, the J gene TRBJ2-1; TRBD2 matches 14 bases. This CDR3 is built from 17 residues. Germline loops: CDR1 SNHLY, CDR2 FYNNEI. With V trimmed by 5 bases and J by 7 bases, 10 bases remained unmatched. CDR3: CASSPLGLAGVGNEQFF. CDR3 bases: TGTGCCAGCAGTCCTTTGGGACTAGCGGGGGTTGGAAATGAGCAGTTCTTC.

The table lists this clonotype with a few counts. The chain recombines TRBV3-1 with TRBJ2-1, with 7 bases lining up with TRBD1. With V trimmed by 1 base and J by 6 bases, 9 bases remained unmatched. Germline V gives CDR1 LGHDT, CDR2 YNNKEL (reference sequence). The CDR3 has 16 amino acids. CDR3 coding DNA: TGTGCCAGCAGCCAAGGTGTTTTGACAGGGTTCAATGAGCAGTTCTTC. Its translation: CASSQGVLTGFNEQFF.

In its sample, this clonotype was seen many times. The CDR3 loop reads CASTLLGLGQGEQFF. Written as DNA, the CDR3 is TGTGCCAGCACGCTACTCGGACTAGGTCAGGGTGAGCAGTTCTTC. V and J are TRBV6-2 or TRBV6-3 and TRBJ2-1; 7 bases align to TRBD2. The CDR3 loop spans 15 amino acids. V lost 7 bases to trimming and J lost 9 bases; unmatched junction nucleotides: 15. Germline loops: CDR1 MNHEY, CDR2 SVGEGT.

This clonotype turned up a few times. V and J are TRBV19 and TRBJ2-5, with D possibly being TRBD1 (5 bases). Germline values: CDR1 LNHDA, CDR2 SQIVND (reference sequence). The CDR3 has 14 residues. V shed 3 bases and J shed 4 bases, with 12 bases lying between them. Written as DNA, the CDR3 is TGTGCCAGTAGTATCGGTAGGGGCCGAGAGACCCAGTACTTC. Translation: CASSIGRGRETQYF.

This clonotype occurred a few times. The chain recombines TRBV27 with TRBJ1-1; 8 bases are shared with TRBD1. The CDR3 runs 14 residues. J was trimmed by 6 bases and V by 4 bases; bases with no gene match: 7. Germline-derived CDR1 and CDR2 are MNHEY and SMNVEV (reference sequence). The CDR3 coding sequence is TGTGCCAGCAGTTACTCAGGGGGCTTCTCTGAAGCTTTCTTT. Protein sequence: CASSYSGGFSEAFF.

This clonotype was picked up many times. V is TRBV11-2 and J is TRBJ2-3; TRBD2 matches at 13 bases. Per the germline V gene, CDR1 is SGHAT and CDR2 is FQNNGV. Unmatched junction bases numbered 6, after V lost 10 bases and J lost 2 bases. CDR3 size: 15 residues. The CDR3 DNA reads TGTGCCAACACCACTAGCGGGAGGGTCACAGATACGCAGTATTTT. It encodes CANTTSGRVTDTQYF. Supplemented by reference TRBV11-2 and TRBJ2-3, the full variable domain reads EAGVAQSPRYKIIEKRQSVAFWCNPISGHATLYWYQQILGQGPKLLIQFQNNGVVDDSQLPKDRFSAERLKGVDSTLKIQPAKLEDSAVYLCANTTSGRVTDTQYFGPGTRLTVL.